This TCR beta chain was obtained from a study of blood T cell repertoires in COVID-19. Libraries were prepared by immunoSEQ multiplex PCR; TCRdb keeps only in-frame clonotypes and omits some of them. This sample has about 500,000 clones; 89% occur once, and the top ten carry about 0.91%. This clone has only one observation. This receptor was obtained from a man aged 18 to 29 with COVID-19, enrolled during active disease. Sequences were obtained from peripheral blood.

CDR3 sequence: CASRPFGQDYYGYTF. CDR3 bases: TGTGCCAGTAGACCCTTCGGCCAGGACTACTATGGCTACACCTTC. V and J are TRBV19 and TRBJ1-2, with D hard to call. The CDR3 consists of 15 residues. Looked up from germline, CDR1 is LNHDA and CDR2 is SQIVND (reference sequence). V was cut by 6 bases and J by 3 bases, with 17 bases left in between.